The present entry profiles one T cell receptor (beta chain) with its context. This clonotype was recorded a few times. Its antigen specificity is not known. The sample holds no much larger clone one base away, and base qualities are not on file. The entry originates in a study of CD8 T cells in ankylosing spondylitis (dated by TCRdb to the late 2010s). Background on the whole study: The study set out to find disease-linked TCR variants by profiling T cell receptor beta repertoires in ankylosing spondylitis patients and healthy donors. The full study cohort was made up of 20 to 25 ankylosing spondylitis patients and about a hundred healthy donors. Peripheral blood samples were taken, and synovial fluid was additionally collected from ankylosing spondylitis patients.

General conclusions and limits of the study: The disease-linked clones were reported as significantly enriched in matched synovial fluid samples from ankylosing spondylitis patients. A TCR beta motif made up of 7 to 9 highly homologous amino acid variants appeared to be characteristic of blood from ankylosing spondylitis patients. Some motif variants were previously reported in synovial fluid and blood of reactive arthritis patients, suggesting common disease-initiation mechanisms. A CD8+ phenotype was shown by the disease-linked clones, which were found at relatively low frequencies in peripheral blood.

CDR1 and CDR2 are read off the germline V gene as SNHLY and FYNNEI. Its CDR3 holds 14 amino acids, cysteine through phenylalanine. Solely the CDR3 DNA is kept, with 42 bases framed from the first base. V sheds 9 bases and J sheds 9 bases, leaving 21 bases between their ends. Sequencing relied on an Illumina HiSeq 2500. Quantitative 5'-RACE with molecular barcodes was the method used to prepare the TCR beta libraries. Per the original workflow: To identify disease-linked TCR variants, a new computational method was used, one built on a probabilistic model of VDJ rearrangement. The public reads were reanalyzed by TCRdb: fastp trimming at Q25, MiXCR alignment, in-frame beta chains only. Entries are consolidated by CDR3 protein sequence, retaining the most common genes and DNA. The V and J calls here are based on TCRdb, not the publication. The sample data list hundreds of thousands of distinct CDR3 sequences, and 17% of these were observed just once. The top ten clones comprise approximately 0.97% of the sample.

The receptor was derived from a male donor with ankylosing spondylitis. Sequencing used blood, either unsorted or a sorted T cell fraction (not recorded which). The rearranged segments are TRBV2 and TRBJ2-1; TRBD1 is a possible D gene, resting on 5 matching bases. The CDR3 region: CASIRVTASGEQFF. The DNA is TGTGCCAGTATCCGAGTGACAGCGTCTGGTGAGCAGTTCTTC.